Below, 20 T cell receptor beta chains from the same sample are listed, as sequenced in a study of CD8+ T cells in alopecia areata. Reverse transcribed after extraction, RNA yielded cDNA as the sequencing template. Using immunoSEQ multiplex PCR, the repertoire was profiled, and TCRdb retains in-frame clones only, with some absent. In the table there are about 130,000 clones, about 49% of which are singletons. The sequences come from CD8+ T cells sorted from blood, collected at week 0. The receptors derive from a human donor with alopecia areata.

The chain has TRBV7-9 and TRBJ2-1, with D perhaps matching TRBD1 or TRBD2 (6 bases each). Trimming cost V 10 bases and J 9 bases, with 13 bases left between them. The length of the CDR3 is 11 residues. The germline V gene has CDR1 SEHNR and CDR2 FQNEAQ (reference sequence). The CDR3 reads CATGAGGEQFF. The CDR3 bases are TGTGCCACGGGGGCGGGCGGTGAGCAGTTCTTC.

The rearrangement uses TRBV5-1 and TRBJ1-1; no clear D. The V end was cut by 0 bases, the J end by 0 bases, with 9 bases between. CDR3 size: 15 residues. CDR1 is SGHRS and CDR2 is YFSETQ in the germline V gene. The CDR3 sequence is CASSLEEGMNTEAFF. Written as DNA, the CDR3 is TGCGCCAGCAGCTTGGAGGAGGGCATGAACACTGAAGCTTTCTTT.

The V call is TRBV27, the J call TRBJ1-2; D is undetermined. Trimming left V 3 bases short and J 8 bases short, with 13 bases between. The CDR3 covers 13 residues. CDR1 is MNHEY, CDR2 SMNVEV, per germline (reference sequence). The CDR3 region has the DNA TGTGCCAGCAGTTTTAAGGGTTCGTCCGGCTACACCTTC. It specifies CASSFKGSSGYTF.

This clone was seen a few times. The chain recombines TRBV10-3 with TRBJ1-1; D perhaps matches TRBD1 (6 bases). Germline values: CDR1 ENHRY, CDR2 SYGVKD. Trimming removed 6 bases from V and 0 bases from J, with 14 bases in between. This CDR3 is 15 amino acids long. The CDR3 is CAISPKGQMNTEAFF. Here the CDR3 DNA reads TGTGCCATCAGCCCCAAAGGACAGATGAACACTGAAGCTTTCTTT.

The chain combines TRBV30 with TRBJ1-2; no firm D call. This CDR3 contains 12 residues. Germline V CDR1 and CDR2: GTSNPN, SVGIG (reference sequence). Trimming stripped 4 bases from V and 9 bases from J, with 15 bases between. The CDR3 is CAWTLSEESYTF. Here the CDR3 DNA reads TGTGCCTGGACCCTCAGCGAGGAAAGCTACACCTTC.

This chain connects TRBV25-1 to TRBJ1-2; D not certain. CDR3 length: 14 residues. Deletions cut 6 bases from V and 4 bases from J, with 15 bases between. Germline lookup yields CDR1 MGHDK and CDR2 SYGVNS. CDR3: CASRQKDSRYGYTF. The CDR3 nucleotides read TGTGCCAGCAGACAAAAGGATAGCCGCTATGGCTACACCTTC.

The chain employs TRBV6-5 and TRBJ1-2, with a possible D match to TRBD1 (6 bases). This CDR3 comprises 12 residues. V shed 8 bases and J shed 4 bases, with 11 bases lying between them. In germline, CDR1 is MNHEY, CDR2 SVGAGI. DNA of the CDR3: TGTGCCAGCCAGGACAGCTTCTATGGCTACACCTTC. Translation: CASQDSFYGYTF.

The sample holds many counts of this clone. This same CDR3 is encoded by further DNA sequences in the sample. V is TRBV27 and J is TRBJ1-5; D gene unclear. The V gene's germline CDR1 is MNHEY and CDR2 SMNVEV (reference sequence). The CDR3 runs 14 residues. V lost 0 bases, J lost 3 bases, and 6 bases lay in between. For the CDR3, the DNA is TGTGCCAGCAGTTTATCAGGGTCCAATCAGCCCCAGCATTTT. As protein: CASSLSGSNQPQHF.

This chain uses TRBV6-4 with TRBJ2-7; possibly TRBD1 for D (6 bases). Germline values: CDR1 MRHNA, CDR2 SNTAGT. Trimming took 7 bases from V and 6 from J, leaving 16 bases between them. The CDR3 is 13 residues long. The CDR3 DNA follows: TGTGCCAGCATCGAGACAGGTCGGTGCGAGCAGTACTTC. It codes for CASIETGRCEQYF.

This clone was counted between two and nine times. This rearrangement joins TRBV29-1 to TRBJ1-2; no reliable D call. With 7 bases removed from V and 4 bases from J, the gap between germline ends came to 10 bases. The CDR3 loop spans 11 amino acids. Germline loops: CDR1 SQVTM, CDR2 ANQGSEA. CDR3 coding DNA: TGCAGCGCCCCTGACGGCTATGGCTACACCTTC. Translating gives CSAPDGYGYTF.

This clone was detected a few times. This rearrangement joins TRBV25-1 to TRBJ2-3; D is unclear. The CDR3 extends over 15 amino acids. Germline V lookup: CDR1 MGHDK, CDR2 SYGVNS. The V end was cut by 5 bases, the J end by 0 bases, with 12 bases between. DNA of the CDR3: TGTGCCAGCAGTTTTGTGGCAGCTAGCACAGATACGCAGTATTTT. It is translated as CASSFVAASTDTQYF.

V usage is TRBV29-1 and J usage is TRBJ2-7; the match to TRBD1 covers 12 bases. Germline loops: CDR1 SQVTM, CDR2 ANQGSEA. The CDR3 has 13 residues. As DNA, the CDR3 is TGCAGTGCCGGGACAGGGGGCATCTACGAGCAGTACTTC. As protein: CSAGTGGIYEQYF.

This chain links TRBV19 with TRBJ2-7; D is possibly TRBD1 (6 bases). Germline assignment: CDR1 LNHDA and CDR2 SQIVND (reference sequence). V lost 5 bases to trimming and J lost 2 bases, with 10 bases between them. The CDR3 spans 13 residues. CDR3 loop: CASSLRTAYEQYF. CDR3 DNA: TGTGCCAGTAGTCTTAGGACAGCCTACGAGCAGTACTTC.

Turning to this clone: Other DNA variants within this sample encode the same CDR3. This chain links TRBV25-1 with TRBJ1-2, with D unclear. Germline lookup yields CDR1 MGHDK and CDR2 SYGVNS. There are 13 residues in the CDR3. Trimming removed 1 base from V and 4 bases from J, with 7 bases in between. DNA of the CDR3: TGTGCCAGCAGTGAATCTCGCAGCTATGGCTACACCTTC. Amino acids: CASSESRSYGYTF.

This clone came up a few times. The rearrangement links TRBV10-3 to TRBJ2-7, with D unclear. Germline CDR1 and CDR2: ENHRY and SYGVKD. V gave up 1 base and J gave up 1 base, with 2 bases separating them. This CDR3 has 12 residues. CDR3 residues: CAISELSYEQYF. The CDR3 DNA follows: TGTGCCATCAGTGAGTTGTCCTACGAGCAGTACTTC.

J is TRBJ2-7 and V is TRBV5-1; D gene unclear. Germline values: CDR1 SGHRS, CDR2 YFSETQ. The V end lost 0 bases, the J end lost 2 bases, and 6 bases lay between the germline ends. The CDR3 sequence is 13 residues long. The CDR3 sequence: CASSLATTYEQYF. The CDR3 bases are TGCGCCAGCAGCTTGGCTACAACCTACGAGCAGTACTTC.

This clone was picked up one time. The V and J genes are TRBV27 and TRBJ1-2; 11 nucleotides match TRBD1. The CDR3 consists of 14 residues. Germline V gene data show CDR1 as MNHEY and CDR2 as SMNVEV (reference sequence). Trimming took 5 bases from V and 4 from J; bases not matched to a gene: 3. The CDR3 region is CASSRTGGFYGYTF. The CDR3 DNA reads as TGTGCCAGCAGTCGGACAGGGGGCTTCTATGGCTACACCTTC.

Written as DNA, the CDR3 is TGTGCCAGCGGGATCTCCTACGAGCAGTACTTC. It is translated as CASGISYEQYF. The V and J genes are TRBV6-6 and TRBJ2-7; D not resolved. The germline V gene has CDR1 MNHNY and CDR2 SVGAGI (reference sequence). The V end was cut by 8 bases, the J end by 0 bases, with 5 bases between. This CDR3 contains 11 residues.

The chain couples TRBV15 to TRBJ1-5; TRBD1 might be the D (5 bases). Germline V CDR1 and CDR2: LNHNV, YYDKDF (reference sequence). The germline V and J ends were trimmed by 6 bases and 1 base, with 10 bases remaining between them. The CDR3 loop spans 14 amino acids. In nucleotides, the CDR3 is TGTGCCACCAGTCTAGACAGCAGCAATCAGCCCCAGCATTTT. Translation gives CATSLDSSNQPQHF.

The chain joins TRBV27 to TRBJ2-7; D possibly matches TRBD1 or TRBD2 (6 bases each). The CDR3 sequence is 15 residues long. With 7 bases removed from V and 2 bases from J, the gap between germline ends came to 18 bases. Germline CDR1 and CDR2: MNHEY and SMNVEV (reference sequence). The CDR3 DNA follows: TGTGCCAGCACCCCAGAGGGGGGCCGTACCTACGAGCAGTACTTC. Protein sequence: CASTPEGGRTYEQYF.